This T cell receptor beta chain was retrieved from a study of cytomegalovirus exposure and HLA in healthy donors. Whole-study results and caveats: The analysis excluded some indistinguishable V segments, including TRBV6-2 and TRBV6-3. Available immune exposure information was restricted to CMV serostatus only. Investigators reported 150 to 200 TCR beta chains as tied to cytomegalovirus. Differences between HLA loci emerged in a later analysis of TCR association rates, with DRB1 most and HLA-C fewest.

PCR involved 60 Vbeta and 13 Jbeta primers. The protocol was immunoSEQ multiplex PCR, while the TCRdb copy is restricted to in-frame clones and leaves out a portion. Of tens of thousands of clones in the sample, more than 55% were seen once. About this clone: No antigen is known for it.

The germline V and J ends were trimmed by 6 bases and 0 bases, with 9 bases remaining between them. This CDR3 comprises 13 residues. Germline CDR1 and CDR2: SGHAT and FQNNGV. The TCR originated in a boy younger than 18 in good health and CMV-seropositive. The specimen sequenced was PBMCs. V is TRBV11-2 and J is TRBJ2-7; D is uncertain. CDR3 protein: CASSVDSSYEQYF. In DNA form, the CDR3 reads TGTGCCAGCAGTGTCGACTCCTCCTACGAGCAGTACTTC. Drawing the rest from reference TRBV11-2 and TRBJ2-7, the complete variable domain is EAGVAQSPRYKIIEKRQSVAFWCNPISGHATLYWYQQILGQGPKLLIQFQNNGVVDDSQLPKDRFSAERLKGVDSTLKIQPAKLEDSAVYLCASSVDSSYEQYFGPGTRLTVT.